Listed below are T cell receptor beta chains from one sample, sequenced in a study of T-cell reconstitution after alpha-beta-depleted transplantation in children. One entry per CDR3 protein results from TCRdb running MiXCR on the PCR reads. The sample gives about 980,000 distinct CDR3 sequences, roughly 29% of which show up once; under 30% is in the top ten. The sample here was PBMCs, mostly from graft donor cells, taken 360 days after TCRalphabeta/CD19-depleted stem cell transplant. The receptors derive from a boy under two years old who had a stem cell transplant for SCID, so the T cells may come from the graft donor. CDR3s include the opening cysteine and the closing phenylalanine or tryptophan. The D gene is left open where the match is weak. Size is omitted from some rows. Given values are once, few, many or a class for expanded clones.

J | size | V | D | DNA | CDR3
TRBJ2-5 | . | TRBV4-2 | . | TGTGCCAGCAGCCAAGAAATGAAGGTCCAAGAGACCCAGTACTTC | CASSQEMKVQETQYF
TRBJ2-2 | few | TRBV5-1 | TRBD1 | TGCGCCAGCAGCTTAGATGCGGACAGGGCAAACACCGGGGAGCTGTTTTTT | CASSLDADRANTGELFF
TRBJ2-3 | . | TRBV20-1 | . | TGCAGTGCTAGGGGGGGAGGTCCGCAGTATTTT | CSARGGGPQYF
TRBJ2-7 | . | TRBV7-3 | TRBD2 | TGTGCCAGCAGCTCAGCGGGGGCGGACGAGCAGTACTTC | CASSSAGADEQYF
TRBJ1-1 | many | TRBV2 | . | TGTGCCAGCGGGGCCGGGTCTACAAGTTGGAGCACTGAAGCTTTCTTT | CASGAGSTSWSTEAFF
TRBJ1-6 | . | TRBV12-3/TRBV12-4 | . | TGTGCCAGCAGTCGACCTATGGCCGGGGTGCCCTTGCGACGTTCACCCCTCCACTTT | CASSRPMAGVPLRRSPLHF
TRBJ2-3 | once | TRBV11-2 | TRBD1 | TGTGCCAGCAGCAAACTGACAGGGGCCCACACAGATACGCAGTATTTT | CASSKLTGAHTDTQYF
TRBJ2-5 | . | TRBV24-1 | TRBD2 | TGTGCCACCAGTGATTTTTCTAGCGGGGGACAAGAGACCCAGTACTTC | CATSDFSSGGQETQYF
TRBJ2-7 | many | TRBV5-1 | . | TGCGCCAGCAGCTTGGACAGGGTCTCCTACGAGCAGTACTTC | CASSLDRVSYEQYF
TRBJ1-1 | many | TRBV27 | . | TGTGCCAGTTATGGGGGGCCGTATACTGAAGCTTTCTTT | CASYGGPYTEAFF
TRBJ1-4 | . | TRBV7-6 | TRBD1 | TGTGCCAGCAGCTTAGTGCCCGGGACAGTAAATGAAAAACTGTTTTTT | CASSLVPGTVNEKLFF
TRBJ2-2 | few | TRBV2 | . | TGTGCCAGCATTACAGGTCCCAACACCGGGGAGCTGTTTTTT | CASITGPNTGELFF
TRBJ1-6 | . | TRBV12-3/TRBV12-4 | . | TGTGCCAGCAGTTTCGGGGGGTTGTCACCCCTCCACTTT | CASSFGGLSPLHF
TRBJ2-3 | . | TRBV13 | . | TGTGCCAGCAGCCCAGGGACCGCTCTCACAGATACGCAGTATTTT | CASSPGTALTDTQYF
TRBJ2-5 | . | TRBV29-1 | . | TGCAGCGTCCAACGTCTAGGGAGACAAGAGACCCAGTACTTC | CSVQRLGRQETQYF
TRBJ2-3 | . | TRBV6-1 | TRBD1 | TGTGCCAGCAAAATGGACAGGGAAGCAACAGATACGCAGTATTTT | CASKMDREATDTQYF
TRBJ2-1 | . | TRBV4-2 | TRBD2 | TGTGCCAGCAGCCAACTAGCGGGGGGGAATGAGCAGTTCTTC | CASSQLAGGNEQFF
TRBJ1-1 | . | TRBV12-3/TRBV12-4 | . | TGTGCCAGCAGTTTAGGACAGATTGGGCCCGCGGGAATTAAAGCTTTCTTT | CASSLGQIGPAGIKAFF
TRBJ2-5 | few | TRBV5-1 | . | TGCGCCAGCAGAAGTGGACAGATTCAAGAGACCCAGTACTTC | CASRSGQIQETQYF
TRBJ2-2 | few | TRBV5-1 | . | TGCGCCAGCAGCTTCAGACAGTACACCGGGGAGCTGTTTTTT | CASSFRQYTGELFF
TRBJ2-5 | many | TRBV20-1 | . | TGCAGTGCTAGAGACTGGGGGGGCCGTGAGACCCAGTACTTC | CSARDWGGRETQYF
TRBJ2-2 | . | TRBV12-3/TRBV12-4 | . | TGTGCCAGCCTCTGGGGCACCGGGGAGCTGTTTTTT | CASLWGTGELFF
TRBJ2-7 | . | TRBV29-1 | . | TGCAGCGTAGCTGACCGGGGCTCATACGAGCAGTACTTC | CSVADRGSYEQYF
TRBJ1-2 | . | TRBV7-9 | TRBD1 | TGTGCCAGCAGCTCCGCTTCACAGGGGGCGTTAGGCTACACCTTC | CASSSASQGALGYTF
TRBJ2-7 | . | TRBV12-3/TRBV12-4 | . | TGTGCCAGCAGTTCTTGGGTACAGGGCACGCACGAGCAGTACTTC | CASSSWVQGTHEQYF
TRBJ2-5 | . | TRBV7-9 | TRBD2 | TGTGCCAGCAGCCCCCCTGGACCTCGCGGGAGGACCCAGTACTTC | CASSPPGPRGRTQYF
TRBJ2-5 | few | TRBV5-1 | . | TGCGCCAGCAGCTTGGGCCGGACTCTTGGGCAAGAGACCCAGTACTTC | CASSLGRTLGQETQYF
TRBJ2-7 | . | TRBV4-1 | . | TGCGCCAGCAGCCTTGGGACTTCGAAGCAGTACTTC | CASSLGTSKQYF
TRBJ2-1 | few | TRBV12-3/TRBV12-4 | . | TGTGCCAGCAGTTTAGCTGTGACCCGTAAGCAGTTCTTC | CASSLAVTRKQFF
TRBJ2-3 | few | TRBV3-1 | . | TGTGCCAGCGAGGCTCTCGAAGGCACAGATACGCAGTATTTT | CASEALEGTDTQYF
TRBJ1-4 | . | TRBV7-6 | . | TGTGCTACCCAGGGAAATTGGGAGGAAAAACTGTTTTTT | CATQGNWEEKLFF
TRBJ2-7 | . | TRBV18 | . | TGTGCCAGCTCAACCGCCCCCGCGGCGGAGCAGTACTTC | CASSTAPAAEQYF
TRBJ2-1 | . | TRBV2 | . | TGTGCCAGCAGTGAAGGAGGGGGGACAGTCTACTACAATGAGCAGTTCTTC | CASSEGGGTVYYNEQFF
TRBJ1-1 | . | TRBV2 | . | TGTGCCAGCAATTTCCGGTACATGAACACTGAAGCTTTCTTT | CASNFRYMNTEAFF
TRBJ2-7 | . | TRBV20-1 | . | TGCAGTGCTCAAACAGGAGAGGGAGGTGCCGAGCAGTACTTC | CSAQTGEGGAEQYF
TRBJ2-2 | . | TRBV27 | . | TGTGCCAGCAGTTGGGGTCTTTGGAACACCGGGGAGCTGTTTTTT | CASSWGLWNTGELFF
TRBJ1-1 | once | TRBV3-1 | . | TGTGCCAGCAGCCTTATTATCGGGACAACGAACACTGAAGCTTTCTTT | CASSLIIGTTNTEAFF
TRBJ2-1 | . | TRBV20-1 | TRBD2 | TGCAGTGCTAGACTAGCGGGGATCCATGAGCAGTTCTTC | CSARLAGIHEQFF
TRBJ2-1 | . | TRBV7-6 | . | TGTGCCAGCAGCCCCCCTGCTTGGTGGGGGTGGAACAATGAGCAGTTCTTC | CASSPPAWWGWNNEQFF
TRBJ2-4 | few | TRBV5-1 | . | TGCGCCAGCAGCCTGGGGAGATTGACGTACTTC | CASSLGRLTYF
TRBJ1-4 | . | TRBV6-5 | . | TGTGCCAGCAGTTACTCGGGAGCAACTAATGAAAAACTGTTTTTT | CASSYSGATNEKLFF
TRBJ2-7 | . | TRBV5-5 | . | TGTGCCACCGGACCACCAGGGAAGAGCTCCTACGAGCAGTACTTC | CATGPPGKSSYEQYF
TRBJ1-2 | . | TRBV20-1 | TRBD1 | TGCAGTGCTAGACCCGGGACAGCCCGGGGTGGCTACACCTTC | CSARPGTARGGYTF
TRBJ2-5 | few | TRBV20-1 | . | TGCAGTGCTAGCCAGGGGTGGTACCAAGAGACCCAGTACTTC | CSASQGWYQETQYF
TRBJ2-2 | . | TRBV12-3/TRBV12-4 | TRBD1 | TGTGCCAGCAGCCTCCCCGGGACAGGGTCCGGGGAGCTGTTTTTT | CASSLPGTGSGELFF
TRBJ1-1 | . | TRBV7-2 | . | TGTGCCAGCAGCCTCAAGGCCCCAGGGCGGAACACTGAAGCTTTCTTT | CASSLKAPGRNTEAFF
TRBJ2-5 | . | TRBV5-6 | . | TGTGCCAGCAGCGTGGGGCTTGGGGTGGCCCAGTACTTC | CASSVGLGVAQYF
TRBJ2-5 | few | TRBV24-1 | TRBD2 | TGTGCCACCAGTGACCGCGGGGGGGCCTCCCAAGAGACCCAGTACTTC | CATSDRGGASQETQYF
TRBJ2-7 | few | TRBV5-5 | . | TGTGCCAGCAGTTTATACAGGAGCTCCTACGAGCAGTACTTC | CASSLYRSSYEQYF